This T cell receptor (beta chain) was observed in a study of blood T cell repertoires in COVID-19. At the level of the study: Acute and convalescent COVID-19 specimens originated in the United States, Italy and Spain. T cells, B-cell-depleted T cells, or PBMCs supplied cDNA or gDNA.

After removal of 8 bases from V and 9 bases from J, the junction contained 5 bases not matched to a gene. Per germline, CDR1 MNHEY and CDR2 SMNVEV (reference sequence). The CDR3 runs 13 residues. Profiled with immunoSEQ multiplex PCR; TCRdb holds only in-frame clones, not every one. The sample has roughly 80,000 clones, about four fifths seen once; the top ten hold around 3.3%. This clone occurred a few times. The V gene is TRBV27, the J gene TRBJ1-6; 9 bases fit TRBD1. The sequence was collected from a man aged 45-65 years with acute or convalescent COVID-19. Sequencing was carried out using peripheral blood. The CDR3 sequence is CASYRGPVSPLHF. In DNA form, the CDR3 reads TGTGCCAGCTACAGGGGGCCCGTTTCACCCCTCCACTTT.